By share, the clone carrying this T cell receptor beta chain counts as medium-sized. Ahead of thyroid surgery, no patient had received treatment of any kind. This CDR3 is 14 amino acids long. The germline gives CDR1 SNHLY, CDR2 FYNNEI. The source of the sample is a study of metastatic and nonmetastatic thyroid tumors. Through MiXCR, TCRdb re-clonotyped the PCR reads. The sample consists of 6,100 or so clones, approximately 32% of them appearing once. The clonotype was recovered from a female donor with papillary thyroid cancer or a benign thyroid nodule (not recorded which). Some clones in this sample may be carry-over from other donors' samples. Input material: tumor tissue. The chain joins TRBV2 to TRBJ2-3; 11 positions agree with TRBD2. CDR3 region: CAGGGLAEADTQYF. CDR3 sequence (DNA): TGTGCGGGGGGGGGACTAGCGGAAGCAGATACGCAGTATTTT.